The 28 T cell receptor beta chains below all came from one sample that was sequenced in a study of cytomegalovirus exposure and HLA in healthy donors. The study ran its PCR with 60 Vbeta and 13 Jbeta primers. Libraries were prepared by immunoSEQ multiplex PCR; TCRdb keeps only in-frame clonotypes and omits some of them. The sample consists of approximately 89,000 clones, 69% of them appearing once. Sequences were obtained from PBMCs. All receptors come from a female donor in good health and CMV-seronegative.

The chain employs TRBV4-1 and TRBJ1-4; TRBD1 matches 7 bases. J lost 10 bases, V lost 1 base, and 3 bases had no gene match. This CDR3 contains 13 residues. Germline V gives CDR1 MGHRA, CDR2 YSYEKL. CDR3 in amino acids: CASSQGQGGKLFF. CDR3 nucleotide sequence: TGCGCCAGCAGCCAAGGACAGGGTGGAAAACTGTTTTTT.

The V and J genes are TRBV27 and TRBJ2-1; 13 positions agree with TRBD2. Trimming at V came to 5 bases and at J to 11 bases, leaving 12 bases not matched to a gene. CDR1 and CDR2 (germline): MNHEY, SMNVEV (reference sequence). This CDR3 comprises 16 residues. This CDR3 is CASSPYVGLAGAKQFF. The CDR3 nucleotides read TGTGCCAGCAGTCCGTACGTCGGACTAGCGGGGGCCAAGCAGTTCTTC.

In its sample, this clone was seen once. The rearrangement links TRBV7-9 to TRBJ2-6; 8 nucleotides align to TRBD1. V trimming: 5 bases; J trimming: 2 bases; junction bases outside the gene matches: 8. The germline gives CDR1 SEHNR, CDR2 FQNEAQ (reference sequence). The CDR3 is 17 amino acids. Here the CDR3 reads CASSLRTGYTGANVLTF. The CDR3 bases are TGTGCCAGCAGCCTCCGGACAGGGTATACTGGGGCCAACGTCCTGACTTTC.

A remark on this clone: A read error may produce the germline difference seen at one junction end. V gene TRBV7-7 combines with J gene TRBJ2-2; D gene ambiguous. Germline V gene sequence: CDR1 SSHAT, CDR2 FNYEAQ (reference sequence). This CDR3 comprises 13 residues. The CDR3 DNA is TGTGCTAGCAGTCCCCTAAAGACCGGGGAGCTGTTTTTT. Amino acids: CASSPLKTGELFF.

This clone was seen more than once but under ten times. The DNA for the CDR3 is TGCAGCGTTGAAGGCCCAGGGGGTAAACTGTTTTTT. It codes for CSVEGPGGKLFF. J is TRBJ1-4 and V is TRBV29-1, with TRBD1 identical over 7 bases. The V gene end was trimmed by 1 base and the J gene end by 11 bases; junction bases not matched to a gene: 4. There are 12 residues in the CDR3. Per the germline V gene, CDR1 is SQVTM and CDR2 is ANQGSEA.

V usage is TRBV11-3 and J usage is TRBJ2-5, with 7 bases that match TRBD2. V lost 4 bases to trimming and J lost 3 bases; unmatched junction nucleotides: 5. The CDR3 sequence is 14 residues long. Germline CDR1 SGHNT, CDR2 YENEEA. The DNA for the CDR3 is TGTGCCAGCAGCTCCCAGCGGGGAGAAGAGACCCAGTACTTC. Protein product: CASSSQRGEETQYF.

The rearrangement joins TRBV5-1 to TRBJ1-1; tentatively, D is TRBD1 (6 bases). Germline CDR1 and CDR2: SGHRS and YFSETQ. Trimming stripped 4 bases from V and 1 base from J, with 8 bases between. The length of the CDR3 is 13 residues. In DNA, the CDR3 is TGCGCCAGCAGCATGGACAGGAACACTGAAGCTTTCTTT. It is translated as CASSMDRNTEAFF.

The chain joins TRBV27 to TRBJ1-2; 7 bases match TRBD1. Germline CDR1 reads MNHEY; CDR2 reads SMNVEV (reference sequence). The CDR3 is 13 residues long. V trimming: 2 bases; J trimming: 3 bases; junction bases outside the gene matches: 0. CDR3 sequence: CASSLQGDYGYTF. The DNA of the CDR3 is TGTGCCAGCAGTTTACAGGGGGACTATGGCTACACCTTC.

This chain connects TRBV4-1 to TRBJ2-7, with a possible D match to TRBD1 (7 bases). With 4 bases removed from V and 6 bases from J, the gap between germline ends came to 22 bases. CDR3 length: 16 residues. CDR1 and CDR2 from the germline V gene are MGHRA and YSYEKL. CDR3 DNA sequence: TGCGCCAGCAGCCGCATCGCCCTCAGGGGGGAAGGCGAGCAGTACTTC. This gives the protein CASSRIALRGEGEQYF.

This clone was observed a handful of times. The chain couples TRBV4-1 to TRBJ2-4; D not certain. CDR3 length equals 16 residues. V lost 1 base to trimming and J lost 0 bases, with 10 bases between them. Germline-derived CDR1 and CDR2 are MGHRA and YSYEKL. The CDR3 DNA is TGCGCCAGCAGCCAAGGGCAGAACCTAGCCAAAAACATTCAGTACTTC. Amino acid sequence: CASSQGQNLAKNIQYF.

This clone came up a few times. CDR3 coding DNA: TGTGCCAGCAGCTCGCCCTACAGGGGAAGGACTGAAGCTTTCTTT. This gives the protein CASSSPYRGRTEAFF. This chain uses TRBV7-8 with TRBJ1-1; 7 bases agree with TRBD1. V dropped 4 bases and J dropped 5; count of bases not matched to a gene: 10. Per the germline V gene, CDR1 is SGHVS and CDR2 is FQNEAQ. The CDR3 runs 15 residues.

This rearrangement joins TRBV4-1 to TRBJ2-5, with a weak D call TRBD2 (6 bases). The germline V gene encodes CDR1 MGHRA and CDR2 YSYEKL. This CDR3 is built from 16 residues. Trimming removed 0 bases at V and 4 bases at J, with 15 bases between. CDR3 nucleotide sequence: TGCGCCAGCAGCCAAGATCCGGGGGAAGTGGCAGAGACCCAGTACTTC. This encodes CASSQDPGEVAETQYF.

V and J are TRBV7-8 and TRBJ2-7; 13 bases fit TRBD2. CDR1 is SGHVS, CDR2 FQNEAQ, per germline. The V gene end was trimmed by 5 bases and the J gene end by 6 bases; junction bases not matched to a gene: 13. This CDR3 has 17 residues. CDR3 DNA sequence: TGTGCCAGCAGCCCGACGACTAGCGGGGGGTATACCCGCGAGCAGTACTTC. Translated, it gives CASSPTTSGGYTREQYF.

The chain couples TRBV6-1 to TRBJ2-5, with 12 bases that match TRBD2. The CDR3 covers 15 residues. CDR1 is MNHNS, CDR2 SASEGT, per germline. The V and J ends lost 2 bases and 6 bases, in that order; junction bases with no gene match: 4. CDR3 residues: CASSETSGGRKTQYF. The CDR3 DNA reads TGTGCCAGCAGTGAAACTAGCGGGGGGAGGAAGACCCAGTACTTC.

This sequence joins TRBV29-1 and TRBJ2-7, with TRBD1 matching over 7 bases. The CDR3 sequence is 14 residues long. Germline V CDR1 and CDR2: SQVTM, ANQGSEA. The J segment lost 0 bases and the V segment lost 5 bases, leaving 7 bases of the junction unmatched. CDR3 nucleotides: TGCAGCGTTACTGGACAGGCCAGCTCCTACGAGCAGTACTTC. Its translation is CSVTGQASSYEQYF.

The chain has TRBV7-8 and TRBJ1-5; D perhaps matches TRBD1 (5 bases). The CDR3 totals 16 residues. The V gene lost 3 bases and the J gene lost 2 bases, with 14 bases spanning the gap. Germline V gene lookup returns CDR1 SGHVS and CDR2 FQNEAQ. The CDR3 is CASSFHPDIGNQPQHF. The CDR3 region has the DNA TGTGCCAGCAGCTTCCACCCGGACATCGGCAATCAGCCCCAGCATTTT. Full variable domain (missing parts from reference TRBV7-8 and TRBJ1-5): GAGVSQSPRYKVAKRGQDVALRCDPISGHVSLFWYQQALGQGPEFLTYFQNEAQLDKSGLPSDRFFAERPEGSVSTLKIQRTQQEDSAVYLCASSFHPDIGNQPQHFGDGTRLSIL.

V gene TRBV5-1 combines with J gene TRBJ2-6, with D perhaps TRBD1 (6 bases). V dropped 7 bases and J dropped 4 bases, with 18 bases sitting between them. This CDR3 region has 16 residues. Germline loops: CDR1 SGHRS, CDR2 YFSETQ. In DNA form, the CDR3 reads TGCGCCAGCGGGGCAGGGGCCCTCCTCGGGGCCAACGTCCTGACTTTC. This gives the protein CASGAGALLGANVLTF.

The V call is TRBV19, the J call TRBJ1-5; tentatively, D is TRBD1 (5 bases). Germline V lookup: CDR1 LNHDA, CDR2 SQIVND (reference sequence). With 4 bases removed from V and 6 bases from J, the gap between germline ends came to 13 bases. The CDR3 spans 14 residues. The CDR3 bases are TGTGCCAGTAGTACCAGGGTTAGGTTTCAGCCCCAGCATTTT. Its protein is CASSTRVRFQPQHF.

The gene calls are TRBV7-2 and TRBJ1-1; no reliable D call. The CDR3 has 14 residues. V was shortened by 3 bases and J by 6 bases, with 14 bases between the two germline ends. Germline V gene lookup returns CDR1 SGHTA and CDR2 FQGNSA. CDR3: CASSFTKTGPEAFF. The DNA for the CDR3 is TGTGCCAGCAGCTTTACGAAAACGGGTCCTGAAGCTTTCTTT.

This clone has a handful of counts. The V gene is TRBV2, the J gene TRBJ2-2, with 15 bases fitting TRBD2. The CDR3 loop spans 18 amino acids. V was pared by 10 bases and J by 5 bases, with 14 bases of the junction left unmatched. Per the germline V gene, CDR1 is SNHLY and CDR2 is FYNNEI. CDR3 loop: CATQLGLAGGPRTGELFF. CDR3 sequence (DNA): TGTGCCACCCAACTCGGACTAGCGGGAGGGCCGAGGACCGGGGAGCTGTTTTTT.

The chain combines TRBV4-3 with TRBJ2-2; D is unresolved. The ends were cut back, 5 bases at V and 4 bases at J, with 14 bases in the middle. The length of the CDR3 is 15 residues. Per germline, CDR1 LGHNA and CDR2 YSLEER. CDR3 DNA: TGCGCCAGCAGCTTGTCCTGGCGAGGCACCGGGGAGCTGTTTTTT. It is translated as CASSLSWRGTGELFF.

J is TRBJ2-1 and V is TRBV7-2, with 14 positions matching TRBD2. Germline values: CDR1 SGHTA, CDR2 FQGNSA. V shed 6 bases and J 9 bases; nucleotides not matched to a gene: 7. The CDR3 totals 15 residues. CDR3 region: CASRRAGLAGVEQFF. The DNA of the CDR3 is TGTGCCAGCAGGCGGGCGGGACTAGCGGGAGTTGAGCAGTTCTTC.

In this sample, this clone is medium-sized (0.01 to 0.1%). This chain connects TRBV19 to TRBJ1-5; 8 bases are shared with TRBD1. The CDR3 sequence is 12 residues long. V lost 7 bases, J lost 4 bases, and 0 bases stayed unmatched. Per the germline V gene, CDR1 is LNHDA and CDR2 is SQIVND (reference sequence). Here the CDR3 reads CASNRGNQPQHF. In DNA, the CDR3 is TGTGCCAGTAACAGGGGGAATCAGCCCCAGCATTTT.

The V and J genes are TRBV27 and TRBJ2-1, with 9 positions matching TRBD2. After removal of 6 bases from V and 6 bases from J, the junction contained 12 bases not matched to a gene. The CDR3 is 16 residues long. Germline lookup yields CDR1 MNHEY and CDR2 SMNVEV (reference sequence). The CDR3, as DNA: TGTGCCAGCAGGCCGGGTAGCGGGAGTTTAGCCAATGAGCAGTTCTTC. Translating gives CASRPGSGSLANEQFF.

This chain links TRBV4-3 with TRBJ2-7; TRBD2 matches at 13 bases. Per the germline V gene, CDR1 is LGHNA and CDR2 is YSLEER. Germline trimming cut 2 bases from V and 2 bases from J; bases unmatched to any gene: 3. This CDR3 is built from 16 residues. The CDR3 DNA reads TGCGCCAGCAGCCAACAACTAGCGGGGGGGCCCTACGAGCAGTACTTC. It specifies CASSQQLAGGPYEQYF.

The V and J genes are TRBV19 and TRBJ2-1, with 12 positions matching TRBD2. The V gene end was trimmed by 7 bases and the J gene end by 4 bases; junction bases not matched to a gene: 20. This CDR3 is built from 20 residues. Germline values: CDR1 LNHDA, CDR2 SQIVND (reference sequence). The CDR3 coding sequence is TGTGCCAGTATCCCCCACCGGCTAGCGGGAGGGCCGATTAGGTACAATGAGCAGTTCTTC. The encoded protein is CASIPHRLAGGPIRYNEQFF.

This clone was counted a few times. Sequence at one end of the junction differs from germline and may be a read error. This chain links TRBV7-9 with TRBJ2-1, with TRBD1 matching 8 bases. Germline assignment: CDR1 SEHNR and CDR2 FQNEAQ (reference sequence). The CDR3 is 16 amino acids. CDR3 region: CSSSLGGRGLRNEQFF. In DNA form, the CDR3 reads TGTTCCAGCAGCTTAGGCGGCAGGGGGCTTCGAAATGAGCAGTTCTTC.

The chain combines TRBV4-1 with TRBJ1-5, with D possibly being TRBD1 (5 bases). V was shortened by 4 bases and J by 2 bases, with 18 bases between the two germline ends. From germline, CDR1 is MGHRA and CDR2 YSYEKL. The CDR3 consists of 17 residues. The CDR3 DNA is TGCGCCAGCAGCCTTTCCTACATGGGCAGGGGCAATCAGCCCCAGCATTTT. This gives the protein CASSLSYMGRGNQPQHF.